Following are 21 T cell receptor beta chains from one sample sequenced in a study of T cells in localized non-small cell lung cancer. The method was immunoSEQ multiplex PCR; TCRdb's version includes in-frame clones alone and lacks a portion of them. The sample lists 31,000 or so clones, 85% to 90% seen once, with under 3% in the top ten. Sequenced here: peripheral blood, sampled before any cancer treatment. These TCRs come from an older female donor with stage I lung adenocarcinoma.

The CDR3 protein is CASSLGVAWERTEAFF. The CDR3 nucleotides are TGTGCCAGCAGCTTAGGTGTGGCGTGGGAGCGCACTGAAGCTTTCTTT. The chain uses TRBV7-8 and TRBJ1-1; D is undetermined. Germline V gene sequence: CDR1 SGHVS, CDR2 FQNEAQ. The CDR3 runs to 16 residues. Trimming removed 1 base from V and 4 bases from J, with 16 bases in between.

This sequence joins TRBV11-2 and TRBJ2-3; tentative D call: TRBD1 (6 bases). There are 12 residues in the CDR3. CDR1 is SGHAT and CDR2 is FQNNGV in the germline V gene. Trimming removed 4 bases from V and 5 bases from J, with 7 bases in between. CDR3 sequence reads: CASSWGRDTQYF. The CDR3, as DNA: TGTGCCAGCAGCTGGGGGCGAGATACGCAGTATTTT.

This clone was seen a single time. V is TRBV5-1 and J is TRBJ1-2; tentatively, D is TRBD1 (6 bases). V gave up 4 bases and J gave up 3 bases, with 22 bases separating them. The length of the CDR3 is 17 residues. The germline V gene encodes CDR1 SGHRS and CDR2 YFSETQ. The CDR3 spells CASSLSEGGRRYYGYTF. As DNA, the CDR3 is TGCGCCAGCAGCCTATCCGAAGGGGGGCGCCGATACTATGGCTACACCTTC.

Remarks on this clone: The same CDR3 arises from other DNA sequences in this sample as well. The chain links TRBV18 to TRBJ2-7; the match to TRBD2 covers 7 bases. Germline assignment: CDR1 KGHSH and CDR2 LQKENI. The CDR3 is made up of 15 amino acids. The trim removed 6 bases at V and 1 base at J, leaving 9 bases unmatched. The CDR3 loop reads CASSPPGGFSYEQYF. As DNA, the CDR3 is TGTGCCAGCTCGCCCCCCGGGGGGTTTTCCTACGAGCAGTACTTC.

This clone was observed a single time. The chain combines TRBV5-1 with TRBJ2-3, with 9 bases matching TRBD2. The junction had 3 bases not matched to a gene; V was cut back by 5 bases and J by 2 bases. This CDR3 spans 14 amino acids. CDR1 and CDR2 from the germline V gene are SGHRS and YFSETQ. CDR3: CASRTSGHTDTQYF. In DNA form, the CDR3 reads TGCGCCAGCAGAACTAGCGGGCACACAGATACGCAGTATTTT.

The chain couples TRBV15 to TRBJ1-2; D gene uncertain. Germline V gives CDR1 LNHNV, CDR2 YYDKDF (reference sequence). V lost 0 bases, J lost 13 bases, and 18 bases lay in between. This CDR3 is built from 14 residues. The CDR3 region is CATSRDSVTPAFTF. The CDR3 bases are TGTGCCACCAGCAGAGACTCCGTGACGCCTGCTTTCACCTTC.

The chain is built from TRBV18 and TRBJ2-1; TRBD2 agrees at 7 bases. Germline CDR1 reads KGHSH; CDR2 reads LQKENI. The CDR3 is 14 amino acids. The V gene end was trimmed by 3 bases and the J gene end by 5 bases; junction bases not matched to a gene: 4. The CDR3 DNA follows: TGTGCCAGCTCACCGGGACTAAACGACAATGAGCAGTTCTTC. It codes for CASSPGLNDNEQFF.

The chain employs TRBV18 and TRBJ1-2; 10 bases line up with TRBD1. The CDR3 length is 14 residues. V gave up 0 bases and J gave up 6 bases; unmatched junction bases: 1. The germline gives CDR1 KGHSH, CDR2 LQKENI. CDR3 nucleotide sequence: TGTGCCAGCTCACCACCGGGACAGGGGAATGGCTACACCTTC. Translated: CASSPPGQGNGYTF.

The chain has TRBV11-2 and TRBJ2-1, with 8 bases matching TRBD2. J gave up 7 bases and V 5 bases, and 10 bases lay outside the gene matches. Looked up from germline, CDR1 is SGHAT and CDR2 is FQNNGV. This CDR3 is 15 amino acids long. The CDR3 here is CASSSAAGGMNEQFF. The CDR3 bases are TGTGCCAGCAGCAGCGCGGCGGGAGGTATGAATGAGCAGTTCTTC.

V gene TRBV9 combines with J gene TRBJ2-5, with 12 bases matching TRBD2. This CDR3 contains 17 residues. V gave up 0 bases and J gave up 2 bases; unmatched junction bases: 5. CDR1 SGDLS and CDR2 YYNGEE come from the germline V gene. CDR3 nucleotide sequence: TGTGCCAGCAGCGTAGCTCTAGCGGGAGGGGATCAAGAGACCCAGTACTTC. It specifies CASSVALAGGDQETQYF.

About this clone: A read error may account for a junction end that differs from germline. J is TRBJ2-2 and V is TRBV15, with 7 bases identical to TRBD1. There are 17 residues in the CDR3. The V gene's germline CDR1 is LNHNV and CDR2 YYDKDF (reference sequence). CDR3 bases: TGTGCCACCAGCCGAGACCCCGGGGACAGAGGGTCCGGGGAGCTGTTTTTT. It is translated as CATSRDPGDRGSGELFF.

The V and J genes are TRBV5-1 and TRBJ2-1; D remains ambiguous. Germline V lookup: CDR1 SGHRS, CDR2 YFSETQ. V was clipped by 0 bases and J by 2 bases, with 18 bases between them. The CDR3 is 18 amino acids. The CDR3 DNA reads TGCGCCAGCAGCTTGGAAATCTATTTCCCTAGGGCCTACAATGAGCAGTTCTTC. It encodes CASSLEIYFPRAYNEQFF.

The rearrangement links TRBV19 to TRBJ2-3; 13 nucleotides agree with TRBD2. This CDR3 is built from 19 residues. Losses at the gene ends were 6 bases for V and 1 base for J; bases not matched to a gene: 13. The germline CDR1 and CDR2 sequences are LNHDA and SQIVND (reference sequence). CDR3 nucleotides: TGTGCCAGTAGCCTGAGAGGACTAGCGGGAGCTACGGGCACAGATACGCAGTATTTT. Its protein is CASSLRGLAGATGTDTQYF.

The chain uses TRBV7-2 and TRBJ1-2, with a tentative D call TRBD1 (5 bases). V lost 3 bases to trimming and J lost 5 bases, with 10 bases between them. Germline loops: CDR1 SGHTA, CDR2 FQGNSA. The CDR3 sequence is 13 residues long. CDR3 sequence reads: CASSLSGEYGYTF. In DNA, the CDR3 is TGTGCCAGCAGCTTGTCGGGGGAGTATGGCTACACCTTC.

V and J are TRBV27 and TRBJ1-1; D possibly corresponds to TRBD1 (5 bases). The CDR3 is made up of 15 amino acids. V lost 5 bases and J 3 bases, leaving 16 bases between the germline ends. Germline V gives CDR1 MNHEY, CDR2 SMNVEV (reference sequence). The CDR3 protein is CASSGQGRWYTEAFF. In nucleotides, the CDR3 is TGTGCCAGCAGTGGGCAGGGAAGGTGGTACACTGAAGCTTTCTTT.

The chain couples TRBV5-6 to TRBJ2-3; unclear D gene. The CDR3 loop spans 15 amino acids. V was clipped by 1 base and J by 0 bases, with 9 bases between them. The germline V gene encodes CDR1 SGHDT and CDR2 YYEEEE. The CDR3 region has the DNA TGTGCCAGCAGCTTGATAGGGATGAGCACAGATACGCAGTATTTT. Protein: CASSLIGMSTDTQYF.

This chain links TRBV19 with TRBJ2-3; 9 nucleotides align to TRBD2. V gave up 4 bases and J gave up 4 bases; unmatched junction bases: 9. This CDR3 has 16 amino acids. The V gene's germline CDR1 is LNHDA and CDR2 SQIVND (reference sequence). The CDR3 sequence: CASSRAGGPTADTQYF. DNA for the CDR3: TGTGCCAGTAGTAGGGCGGGAGGGCCTACCGCAGATACGCAGTATTTT.

This clone was found once. V gene TRBV4-3 combines with J gene TRBJ2-7, with D tentatively TRBD1 (5 bases). V gave up 0 bases and J gave up 7 bases, with 16 bases separating them. The CDR3 spans 15 residues. Germline CDR1 LGHNA, CDR2 YSLEER. CDR3 sequence: CASSQEVRGSREQYF. The CDR3 coding sequence is TGCGCCAGCAGCCAAGAGGTAAGGGGTTCGAGGGAGCAGTACTTC.

The chain combines TRBV10-3 with TRBJ1-2; 9 bases fit TRBD1. CDR3 length: 14 residues. Trimming cost V 10 bases and J 3 bases; bases outside gene matches: 9. Germline V gives CDR1 ENHRY, CDR2 SYGVKD. The CDR3 here is CATRRDREDYGYTF. The CDR3 DNA follows: TGTGCCACCCGCCGGGACAGGGAGGACTATGGCTACACCTTC.

The rearrangement links TRBV19 to TRBJ2-7, with D maybe TRBD2 (7 bases). V was clipped by 7 bases and J by 6 bases, with 22 bases between them. The CDR3 consists of 15 residues. Germline loops: CDR1 LNHDA, CDR2 SQIVND (reference sequence). The CDR3 DNA follows: TGTGCCAGTACTCCTAGCGGACAGATTCTCTCCGAGCAGTACTTC. Translation: CASTPSGQILSEQYF.

The rearrangement joins TRBV18 to TRBJ2-5; D is ambiguous. This CDR3 has 13 residues. CDR1 is KGHSH and CDR2 is LQKENI in the germline V gene. The V gene lost 0 bases and the J gene lost 5 bases, with 7 bases spanning the gap. The CDR3 spells CASSPPGRETQYF. The CDR3 DNA sequence: TGTGCCAGCTCACCACCGGGCCGGGAGACCCAGTACTTC.